This paragraph reports one T cell receptor (beta chain). The antigen is undetermined. This specimen belongs to a study of cytomegalovirus exposure and HLA in healthy donors. Study findings and constraints: Cytomegalovirus association was assigned to approximately 160 TCR beta chains. In the 120 validation repertoires, just under 95% of cluster scores exceeded 0, per a later analysis.

The assay was immunoSEQ multiplex PCR, and TCRdb's table has in-frame clones only and misses some. This sample yields under 110,000 clones, of which 88% are seen a single time; about 1.8% belongs to the top ten. The TCR originated in a woman aged 18-30 years in good health and CMV-seropositive. Sample: PBMCs.

The CDR3 nucleotides are TGTGCCAGCAGTGAAGCGGTTACAGTCCCTCCTAGCACAGATACGCAGTATTTT. Translation: CASSEAVTVPPSTDTQYF. The chain has TRBV2 and TRBJ2-3; D is undetermined. V was clipped by 0 bases and J by 0 bases, with 16 bases between them. CDR1 SNHLY and CDR2 FYNNEI come from the germline V gene. This CDR3 has 18 amino acids.